The 12 T cell receptor beta chains given below trace back to one sample, sequenced in a study of a mutant IDH1 vaccine in newly diagnosed glioma. Regarding time point: week 35, safety follow-up. The vaccine gave 300 ug of a 20-mer mutant IDH1 peptide subcutaneously per dose. No antigen has been identified for these receptors. The table came from immunoSEQ multiplex PCR; TCRdb's copy has only in-frame clones and leaves some out. This table has about 50,000 clones, around four fifths appearing once. The sequencing here drew on PBMCs, taken from a glioma patient whose treatment included an IDH1 peptide vaccine. The receptors originated from a woman aged 18-29 years with glioma.

This chain links TRBV27 with TRBJ2-5, with 9 bases aligning to TRBD1. V dropped 4 bases and J dropped 4; count of bases not matched to a gene: 10. The length of the CDR3 is 16 residues. The V gene's germline CDR1 is MNHEY and CDR2 SMNVEV (reference sequence). CDR3 in DNA: TGTGCCAGCAGTTCGATACAGGGGGCGCGGGGAGAGACCCAGTACTTC. Residues: CASSSIQGARGETQYF.

This chain joins TRBV9 and TRBJ2-5; TRBD2 aligns across 11 bases. Germline CDR1 is SGDLS and CDR2 is YYNGEE. Germline trimming cut 4 bases from V and 3 bases from J; bases unmatched to any gene: 8. This CDR3 spans 16 amino acids. The CDR3: CASSPRLAGPEETQYF. CDR3 nucleotides: TGTGCCAGCAGCCCACGACTAGCGGGACCCGAAGAGACCCAGTACTTC. Supplemented by reference TRBV9 and TRBJ2-5, the full variable domain reads DSGVTQTPKHLITATGQRVTLRCSPRSGDLSVYWYQQSLDQGLQFLIQYYNGEERAKGNILERFSAQQFPDLHSELNLSSLELGDSALYFCASSPRLAGPEETQYFGPGTRLLVL.

DNA for the CDR3: TGTGCCAGCAGCACCCAGACTCCGGGCACTGAAGCTTTCTTT. Amino acids: CASSTQTPGTEAFF. The chain has TRBV21-1 and TRBJ1-1. TRBV21-1 is recorded as a pseudogene. This CDR3 has 14 residues.

This chain uses TRBV29-1 with TRBJ2-3; TRBD2 agrees at 7 bases. With V trimmed by 0 bases and J by 0 bases, 9 bases remained unmatched. The CDR3 sequence is 17 residues long. Germline V gives CDR1 SQVTM, CDR2 ANQGSEA. In DNA, the CDR3 is TGCAGCGTTGAAGATCTAGGGGCTAGCGGTAGCACAGATACGCAGTATTTT. Its translation: CSVEDLGASGSTDTQYF.

The CDR3 DNA sequence: TGTGCCAGCAGCGACCAGGAAGCCAATCAGCCCCAGCATTTT. Amino acids: CASSDQEANQPQHF. V is TRBV9 and J is TRBJ1-5; no clear D gene. From germline, CDR1 is SGDLS and CDR2 YYNGEE. V lost 3 bases and J lost 3, with 10 bases in between. This CDR3 region has 14 residues.

V and J are TRBV5-1 and TRBJ2-7; D perhaps matches TRBD1 (5 bases). Germline CDR1 and CDR2: SGHRS and YFSETQ. The CDR3 totals 16 residues. Trimming cost V 4 bases and J 3 bases, with 20 bases left between them. CDR3 DNA: TGCGCCAGCAGCCCGAGGTGGGGCAGGATAAACTACGAGCAGTACTTC. It yields the protein CASSPRWGRINYEQYF. Based on the CDR3 plus reference TRBV5-1 and TRBJ2-7, the full variable domain is KAGVTQTPRYLIKTRGQQVTLSCSPISGHRSVSWYQQTPGQGLQFLFEYFSETQRNKGNFPGRFSGRQFSNSRSEMNVSTLELGDSALYLCASSPRWGRINYEQYFGPGTRLTVT.

This clone was detected only once. The genes are TRBV6-6 and TRBJ1-5, with TRBD1 as a possible D gene (5 bases). The germline gives CDR1 MNHNY, CDR2 SVGAGI (reference sequence). V was pared by 6 bases and J by 1 base, with 10 bases between. CDR3 length equals 14 residues. CDR3 nucleotides: TGTGCCAGCAGGGCCGGGGGAAGCAATCAGCCCCAGCATTTT. Protein: CASRAGGSNQPQHF.

The rearrangement uses TRBV5-4 and TRBJ1-2; D unresolved. Germline CDR1 SGHNT, CDR2 YYREEE (reference sequence). The CDR3 is 15 amino acids. The ends were cut back, 2 bases at V and 3 bases at J, with 14 bases in the middle. CDR3 coding DNA: TGTGCCAGCAGCTTAGAACCGCTAAGTGACTATGGCTACACCTTC. Its protein product is CASSLEPLSDYGYTF.

This sequence joins TRBV10-2 and TRBJ2-3; D unresolved. V was trimmed by 7 bases and J by 7 bases, leaving 12 bases between them. CDR3 size: 12 residues. Germline lookup yields CDR1 WSHSY and CDR2 SAAADI. CDR3 bases: TGCGCCAGCAAAGAGGCTTTGAATACGCAGTATTTT. It specifies CASKEALNTQYF.

The chain couples TRBV11-2 to TRBJ2-3; no definite D call. V shed 1 base and J shed 2 bases, with 19 bases lying between them. Per the germline V gene, CDR1 is SGHAT and CDR2 is FQNNGV. The CDR3 consists of 18 residues. The CDR3 sequence is CASSLGSAGDFYTDTQYF. The CDR3 DNA reads TGTGCCAGCAGCTTAGGTTCGGCCGGAGACTTTTACACAGATACGCAGTATTTT.

Only a few counts were recorded for this clone. The chain couples TRBV2 to TRBJ1-5; D is undetermined. Per the germline V gene, CDR1 is SNHLY and CDR2 is FYNNEI. V was cut by 1 base and J by 3 bases, with 7 bases left in between. The CDR3 runs to 14 residues. The CDR3 is CASSEDRLNQPQHF. In nucleotides, the CDR3 is TGTGCCAGCAGTGAAGATCGCCTCAATCAGCCCCAGCATTTT.

The chain uses TRBV9 and TRBJ2-7; 9 positions agree with TRBD2. Looked up from germline, CDR1 is SGDLS and CDR2 is YYNGEE. The length of the CDR3 is 15 residues. V lost 0 bases to trimming and J lost 2 bases; unmatched junction nucleotides: 3. The CDR3 region is CASSVDSGRTYEQYF. The CDR3 DNA follows: TGTGCCAGCAGCGTAGATAGCGGGAGAACCTACGAGCAGTACTTC.